Included here is one T cell receptor beta chain sequence, with context. Germline CDR1 MNHEY, CDR2 SVGAGI. Trimming took 10 bases from V and 0 from J, leaving 9 bases between them. This CDR3 has 13 residues. This sample is part of a study of OX40 agonist ivuxolimab in advanced cancers. Using immunoSEQ multiplex PCR, the repertoire was profiled, and TCRdb retains in-frame clones only, with some absent. The repertoire includes 53,000 or so clones, 87% of them detected once, and roughly 0.34% sits in the top ten. The TCR comes from an adult with an advanced solid tumor such as melanoma, head and neck, liver or kidney cancer. This chain uses TRBV6-5 with TRBJ2-2; D is unresolved. Sequenced here: CD4+ or CD8+ T cells sorted from blood, sampled in a trial of the OX40 agonist ivuxolimab. The CDR3 region has the DNA TGTGCCACACAGACCACGAACACCGGGGAGCTGTTTTTT. It yields the protein CATQTTNTGELFF.